A selection of T cell receptor beta chains follows, all from one sample in a study of blood T cell repertoires in COVID-19. Assay used: immunoSEQ multiplex PCR; TCRdb lists only in-frame clones, some missing. Here the sample spans 31,000 or so clones, 80% to 90% being singletons. The sequencing sample was made of peripheral blood. The receptors were gathered from a man of 80 years or more with acute or convalescent COVID-19. Each CDR3 is given with its conserved first and last residue. Each record gives: J gene, V gene, D gene, CDR3 DNA, CDR3 protein. The D gene is left open where the match is weak.

J: TRBJ1-5
V: TRBV2
D: NA
DNA: TGTGCCAGCAGACGCGACAGGAACTATAGCAATCAGCCCCAGCATTTT
CDR3: CASRRDRNYSNQPQHF

J: TRBJ2-3
V: TRBV11-2
D: NA
DNA: TGTGCCAGCAGCTTGGGGGTTTCAGGGGGCACAGATACGCAGTATTTT
CDR3: CASSLGVSGGTDTQYF

J: TRBJ2-1
V: TRBV30
D: NA
DNA: TGTGCCTGGGGAGGGGGCGGGAGCGCCAATGAGCAGTTCTTC
CDR3: CAWGGGGSANEQFF

J: TRBJ1-2
V: TRBV10-2
D: TRBD1
DNA: TGCGCCAGCAGTGAGGGACAGGGCTATGGCTACACCTTC
CDR3: CASSEGQGYGYTF

J: TRBJ2-5
V: TRBV21-1
D: NA
DNA: TGTGCCAGCAGCAAAGTATTAAAGCGGGAGGGCCGGGAGACCCAGTACTTC
CDR3: CASSKVLKREGRETQYF

J: TRBJ1-4
V: TRBV30
D: TRBD1
DNA: TGTGCCTGGACTCTCAGGGGACAGAGGAAAAAACTGTTTTTT
CDR3: CAWTLRGQRKKLFF

J: TRBJ1-1
V: TRBV6-5
D: NA
DNA: TGTGCCAGCAGTAACGGGGAGAACACTGAAGCTTTCTTT
CDR3: CASSNGENTEAFF

J: TRBJ1-2
V: TRBV6-5
D: TRBD1
DNA: TGTGCCAGCAGCTCCCAGGACAGGGGGACCTACACCTTC
CDR3: CASSSQDRGTYTF

J: TRBJ1-5
V: TRBV7-8
D: NA
DNA: TGTGCCAGCAGCACGACAGTCAACAATCAGCCCCAGCATTTT
CDR3: CASSTTVNNQPQHF

J: TRBJ2-1
V: TRBV10-3
D: TRBD2
DNA: TGTGCCATTAAATTTGAGGCGGGAGGGCGCAATGAGCAGTTCTTC
CDR3: CAIKFEAGGRNEQFF

J: TRBJ2-4
V: TRBV4-2
D: NA
DNA: TGTGCCAGCAGCCTTGGAGGCCATTCTCGGGACATTCAGTACTTC
CDR3: CASSLGGHSRDIQYF

J: TRBJ2-1
V: TRBV4-1
D: TRBD2
DNA: TGCGCCAGCAGCCAACCGACTAGCGGGAGCTCCTACAATGAGCAGTTCTTC
CDR3: CASSQPTSGSSYNEQFF

J: TRBJ2-7
V: TRBV7-9
D: NA
DNA: TGTGCCAGCAGCTTAGGACTAGGTTCTTCCGAGCAGTACTTC
CDR3: CASSLGLGSSEQYF

J: TRBJ2-3
V: TRBV12-5
D: TRBD1
DNA: TGTGCTAGTGTTAAGACAGGGATGGATACGCAGTATTTT
CDR3: CASVKTGMDTQYF

J: TRBJ2-2
V: TRBV7-6
D: TRBD2
DNA: TGTGCCAGCAGTCATACTAGCGGGAGGTACACCGGGGAGCTGTTTTTT
CDR3: CASSHTSGRYTGELFF

J: TRBJ2-3
V: TRBV9
D: NA
DNA: TGTGCCAGCAGCGTAGCGACTTCGGAGGCAGATACGCAGTATTTT
CDR3: CASSVATSEADTQYF

J: TRBJ1-3
V: TRBV18
D: NA
DNA: TGTGCCAGCTCGCCGACGACAGACTCTGGAAACACCATATATTTT
CDR3: CASSPTTDSGNTIYF

J: TRBJ2-7
V: TRBV28
D: NA
DNA: TGTGCCAGCAGTTTAAACCCTGGAGGAGTGGGGGAGCAGTACTTC
CDR3: CASSLNPGGVGEQYF